Below, 32 T cell receptor beta chains from the same sample are listed, as sequenced in a study of blood T cell repertoires in COVID-19. Clones were read by immunoSEQ multiplex PCR, and TCRdb kept only the in-frame ones, dropping some. The sample holds some 160,000 clones, more than 75% seen once. Sequencing was done on a sample of peripheral blood. Receptors originate from a man aged 60 to 75 with acute or convalescent COVID-19.

J is TRBJ1-3 and V is TRBV2; D gene uncertain. This CDR3 has 13 amino acids. Germline CDR1 SNHLY, CDR2 FYNNEI. V lost 7 bases to trimming and J lost 4 bases, with 11 bases between them. The CDR3 protein is CASKVGSGNTIYF. The DNA for the CDR3 is TGTGCCAGCAAGGTGGGGAGCGGAAACACCATATATTTT.

The chain recombines TRBV6-4 with TRBJ2-2; D might be TRBD1 (6 bases). Trimming stripped 6 bases from V and 2 bases from J, with 10 bases between. CDR1 and CDR2 (germline): MRHNA, SNTAGT. There are 14 residues in the CDR3. CDR3 coding DNA: TGTGCCAGCAGAATACAGGGTAACACCGGGGAGCTGTTTTTT. It codes for CASRIQGNTGELFF.

The V gene is TRBV7-9, the J gene TRBJ2-1; the D gene is possibly TRBD1 (7 bases). The CDR3 loop spans 15 amino acids. Trimming took 5 bases from V and 7 from J, leaving 18 bases between them. Germline CDR1 SEHNR, CDR2 FQNEAQ (reference sequence). CDR3 sequence reads: CASSLRRDRGNEQFF. The CDR3 bases are TGTGCCAGCAGCCTGCGGAGGGACAGAGGAAATGAGCAGTTCTTC.

This clone was detected once. This chain uses TRBV27 with TRBJ2-7; D perhaps matches TRBD1 (6 bases). This CDR3 is built from 13 residues. V was cut by 4 bases and J by 6 bases, with 13 bases left in between. Germline CDR1 reads MNHEY; CDR2 reads SMNVEV (reference sequence). The CDR3 DNA follows: TGTGCCAGCAGTTCTCACCTAGGGGGCGAGCAGTACTTC. Its translation is CASSSHLGGEQYF.

This clone was counted a single time. The chain is built from TRBV18 and TRBJ2-3; perhaps TRBD2 as D (5 bases). Germline loops: CDR1 KGHSH, CDR2 LQKENI. CDR3 length equals 17 residues. V shed 3 bases and J shed 0 bases, with 16 bases lying between them. The CDR3 loop is CASSPRSPRLSTDTQYF. As DNA, the CDR3 is TGTGCCAGCTCACCGCGCTCGCCGAGACTAAGCACAGATACGCAGTATTTT.

This clone came up a few times. The rearrangement links TRBV5-6 to TRBJ1-6, with unresolved D. V shed 5 bases and J shed 8 bases, with 8 bases lying between them. Germline lookup yields CDR1 SGHDT and CDR2 YYEEEE. The CDR3 runs to 12 residues. The DNA of the CDR3 is TGTGCCAGCAGGGACTTGTATTCACCCCTCCACTTT. Its translation is CASRDLYSPLHF.

This sequence joins TRBV7-9 and TRBJ1-4, with D uncertain. V lost 5 bases, J lost 3 bases, and 13 bases lay in between. CDR3 length: 15 residues. Germline CDR1 SEHNR, CDR2 FQNEAQ (reference sequence). The CDR3 DNA is TGTGCCAGCAGCCTTCAGTCCGGGGCTAATGAAAAACTGTTTTTT. Translated, it gives CASSLQSGANEKLFF. Looking up the rest from reference TRBV7-9 and TRBJ1-4 gives the full variable domain: DTGVSQNPRHKITKRGQNVTFRCDPISEHNRLYWYRQTLGQGPEFLTYFQNEAQLEKSRLLSDRFSAERPKGSFSTLEIQRTEQGDSAMYLCASSLQSGANEKLFFGSGTQLSVL.

V usage is TRBV28 and J usage is TRBJ2-7, with 8 bases fitting TRBD2. V shed 4 bases and J 9 bases; nucleotides not matched to a gene: 11. The CDR3 has 14 residues. Germline CDR1 reads MDHEN; CDR2 reads SYDVKM. The CDR3 DNA is TGTGCCAGCAGTTCGGGACTAGGGGGTGGCGGGCAGTACTTC. Residues: CASSSGLGGGGQYF.

This rearrangement joins TRBV28 to TRBJ2-1; D perhaps matches TRBD2 (6 bases). CDR3 size: 13 residues. Germline CDR1 MDHEN, CDR2 SYDVKM. V lost 7 bases and J 6 bases, leaving 13 bases between the germline ends. CDR3 residues: CASKGPGGNEQFF. The CDR3 nucleotides are TGTGCCAGCAAGGGCCCCGGGGGCAATGAGCAGTTCTTC.

This sequence joins TRBV9 and TRBJ2-5, with a weak D call TRBD2 (7 bases). CDR3 length equals 16 residues. Germline CDR1 and CDR2: SGDLS and YYNGEE. The V gene lost 0 bases and the J gene lost 5 bases, with 17 bases spanning the gap. The CDR3 nucleotides are TGTGCCAGCAGCGTAGGGGGGGGCGCCCTAGGCGAGACCCAGTACTTC. Translated: CASSVGGGALGETQYF.

J is TRBJ2-1 and V is TRBV11-2, with 7 nucleotides matching TRBD2. Germline CDR1 and CDR2: SGHAT and FQNNGV. The length of the CDR3 is 15 residues. J gave up 5 bases and V 6 bases, and 10 bases lay outside the gene matches. For the CDR3, the DNA is TGTGCCAGCAGGAGATGGGGGGGAGGGGACAATGAGCAGTTCTTC. This encodes CASRRWGGGDNEQFF. The full variable domain, in which reference TRBV11-2 and TRBJ2-1 provide the parts outside the CDR3, is EAGVAQSPRYKIIEKRQSVAFWCNPISGHATLYWYQQILGQGPKLLIQFQNNGVVDDSQLPKDRFSAERLKGVDSTLKIQPAKLEDSAVYLCASRRWGGGDNEQFFGPGTRLTVL.

The chain uses TRBV19 and TRBJ2-1, with 10 positions matching TRBD2. V was pared by 5 bases and J by 0 bases, with 10 bases of the junction left unmatched. This CDR3 contains 18 residues. CDR1 is LNHDA, CDR2 SQIVND, per germline (reference sequence). DNA for the CDR3: TGTGCCAGTAGTTATAGGCGACCTAGCGGGAGCTCCTACAATGAGCAGTTCTTC. This encodes CASSYRRPSGSSYNEQFF.

There are a few counts of this clone. The J gene is TRBJ2-7, the V gene TRBV6-5; TRBD2 might be the D (5 bases). The germline V gene has CDR1 MNHEY and CDR2 SVGAGI. Trimming took 5 bases from V and 2 from J, leaving 16 bases between them. The CDR3 has 15 residues. CDR3 DNA sequence: TGTGCCAGCAGTCTCCTTAGAGGGAGCCCCTACGAGCAGTACTTC. Amino acids: CASSLLRGSPYEQYF.

This clone was counted once. The chain employs TRBV5-4 and TRBJ1-1, with 10 bases lining up with TRBD1. With 4 bases clipped from V and 1 base from J, the junction kept 1 base outside the gene matches. Germline V gene data show CDR1 as SGHNT and CDR2 as YYREEE (reference sequence). The CDR3 extends over 14 amino acids. Here the CDR3 reads CASSRDRGNTEAFF. For the CDR3, the DNA is TGTGCCAGCAGCCGGGACAGGGGGAACACTGAAGCTTTCTTT.

This clone was seen only a few times. V gene TRBV5-1 combines with J gene TRBJ2-2; TRBD2 matches 8 bases. CDR1 and CDR2 (germline): SGHRS, YFSETQ. This CDR3 region has 16 residues. V gave up 0 bases and J gave up 6 bases; unmatched junction bases: 7. This CDR3 is CASSLEGGRNSGELFF. The CDR3, as DNA: TGCGCCAGCAGCTTGGAGGGCGGGAGGAATTCCGGGGAGCTGTTTTTT. Filled out from reference TRBV5-1 and TRBJ2-2, the complete variable domain reads KAGVTQTPRYLIKTRGQQVTLSCSPISGHRSVSWYQQTPGQGLQFLFEYFSETQRNKGNFPGRFSGRQFSNSRSEMNVSTLELGDSALYLCASSLEGGRNSGELFFGEGSRLTVL.

This chain connects TRBV7-9 to TRBJ2-3, with TRBD2 identical over 11 bases. Germline trimming cut 6 bases from V and 4 bases from J; bases unmatched to any gene: 3. The CDR3 extends over 14 amino acids. Germline values: CDR1 SEHNR, CDR2 FQNEAQ (reference sequence). The CDR3, as DNA: TGTGCCAGCAGTACTAGCGGGAGTTCAGATACGCAGTATTTT. It specifies CASSTSGSSDTQYF.

This clone was counted between two and nine times. The chain is built from TRBV13 and TRBJ2-3, with D possibly TRBD2 on 5 matching bases. Trimming removed 5 bases from V and 4 bases from J, with 16 bases in between. Germline lookup yields CDR1 PRHDT and CDR2 FYEKMQ (reference sequence). CDR3 length equals 15 residues. The CDR3 spells CASSQDWYLSDTQYF. CDR3 nucleotide sequence: TGTGCCAGCAGCCAGGACTGGTACTTATCAGATACGCAGTATTTT.

The chain couples TRBV11-2 to TRBJ2-1; no clear D. Germline V gene sequence: CDR1 SGHAT, CDR2 FQNNGV. The CDR3 extends over 12 amino acids. V gave up 1 base and J gave up 10 bases, with 8 bases separating them. The CDR3 region has the DNA TGTGCCAGCAGCTTAGTTAAGCTAGAGCAGTTCTTC. Its protein product is CASSLVKLEQFF.

V and J are TRBV7-2 and TRBJ1-5; 9 positions match TRBD1. CDR1 and CDR2 from the germline V gene are SGHTA and FQGNSA. V gave up 5 bases and J gave up 0 bases; unmatched junction bases: 2. The CDR3 has 15 residues. CDR3 DNA: TGTGCCAGCAGCCCACAGGGGGCTAGCAATCAGCCCCAGCATTTT. Its translation is CASSPQGASNQPQHF.

This clone came up a few times. The CDR3 DNA is TGCGCCAGCAAGTTACAGGCTAGCTCCTACAATGAGCAGTTCTTC. This gives the protein CASKLQASSYNEQFF. The chain has TRBV5-1 and TRBJ2-1; TRBD1 is a possible D gene (5 bases). The CDR3 is made up of 15 amino acids. V dropped 6 bases and J dropped 0 bases, with 13 bases sitting between them. Germline lookup yields CDR1 SGHRS and CDR2 YFSETQ.

J is TRBJ2-6 and V is TRBV7-2; TRBD2 is a possible D gene (6 bases). There are 18 residues in the CDR3. Germline V gene lookup returns CDR1 SGHTA and CDR2 FQGNSA. V shed 6 bases and J shed 0 bases, with 18 bases lying between them. The CDR3 sequence: CASSRVVAVFSGANVLTF. CDR3 in DNA: TGTGCCAGCAGTAGGGTGGTAGCGGTCTTCTCTGGGGCCAACGTCCTGACTTTC.

The rearrangement links TRBV19 to TRBJ1-5; D uncertain. Trimming shortened V by 7 bases and J by 6 bases, and 16 bases separated the two germline ends. The CDR3 consists of 14 residues. Germline loops: CDR1 LNHDA, CDR2 SQIVND (reference sequence). CDR3 loop: CASTSGDQVQPQHF. The DNA for the CDR3 is TGTGCCAGTACCTCCGGGGATCAGGTTCAGCCCCAGCATTTT.

At least ten counts were recorded for this clone. Other DNA variants within this sample encode the same CDR3. The chain recombines TRBV5-1 with TRBJ1-2, with TRBD1 identical over 11 bases. CDR1 is SGHRS and CDR2 is YFSETQ in the germline V gene. Unmatched junction bases numbered 7, after V lost 4 bases and J lost 8 bases. This CDR3 is 14 amino acids long. The chain's CDR3 is CASSTGQGARGYTF. CDR3 sequence (DNA): TGCGCCAGCAGCACCGGACAGGGGGCGAGAGGCTACACCTTC.

The rearrangement links TRBV6-5 to TRBJ2-1; TRBD2 aligns across 7 bases. V was pared by 7 bases and J by 7 bases, with 13 bases of the junction left unmatched. The V gene's germline CDR1 is MNHEY and CDR2 SVGAGI. The CDR3 length is 15 residues. The CDR3 reads CASNPRREGLNEQFF. DNA of the CDR3: TGTGCCAGCAACCCCCGGAGGGAGGGCCTAAATGAGCAGTTCTTC.

The V call is TRBV9, the J call TRBJ2-1; 11 bases map to TRBD2. The CDR3 length is 21 residues. Trimming removed 3 bases from V and 7 bases from J; junction bases left unmatched: 24. Germline values: CDR1 SGDLS, CDR2 YYNGEE. CDR3 DNA sequence: TGTGCCAGCAGCGACCCCTCCGGGACTAGCGGAGAGGGGGTTTTTCGGAATGAGCAGTTCTTC. Protein: CASSDPSGTSGEGVFRNEQFF.

The V call is TRBV6-5, the J call TRBJ2-7; D remains ambiguous. Trimming left V 2 bases short and J 2 bases short, with 10 bases between. This CDR3 region has 14 residues. Germline V gene lookup returns CDR1 MNHEY and CDR2 SVGAGI. CDR3 nucleotides: TGTGCCAGCAGTTACGTCGCAGTAACCTACGAGCAGTACTTC. Residues: CASSYVAVTYEQYF.

The chain carries TRBV7-7 and TRBJ2-7; D uncertain. This CDR3 has 13 residues. With 5 bases removed from V and 1 base from J, the gap between germline ends came to 9 bases. Germline CDR1 SSHAT, CDR2 FNYEAQ (reference sequence). CDR3 region: CASSVGPSYEQYF. Here the CDR3 DNA reads TGTGCCAGCAGCGTGGGCCCGTCCTACGAGCAGTACTTC.

This clone was counted at least ten times. The chain uses TRBV9 and TRBJ2-2, with 15 bases that match TRBD2. The CDR3 contains 19 residues. Germline-derived CDR1 and CDR2 are SGDLS and YYNGEE. Germline trimming cut 5 bases from V and 4 bases from J; bases unmatched to any gene: 12. The CDR3 loop reads CASSRKGLAGGQSTGELFF. The CDR3 DNA sequence: TGTGCCAGCAGTCGTAAGGGACTAGCGGGAGGACAGAGCACCGGGGAGCTGTTTTTT.

The gene calls are TRBV2 and TRBJ2-3, with D possibly matching TRBD2 (6 bases). This CDR3 spans 14 amino acids. V was trimmed by 6 bases and J by 1 base, leaving 11 bases between them. In germline, CDR1 is SNHLY, CDR2 FYNNEI. The CDR3 loop is CASSPGGGTDTQYF. In DNA, the CDR3 is TGTGCCAGCAGCCCCGGGGGAGGCACAGATACGCAGTATTTT.

This clone was seen only a few times. CDR3 protein: CASRSGEGQVHNEQFF. For the CDR3, the DNA is TGTGCCAGCAGGTCCGGCGAGGGACAGGTCCACAATGAGCAGTTCTTC. The V call is TRBV2, the J call TRBJ2-1, with 8 positions matching TRBD1. With 6 bases clipped from V and 5 bases from J, the junction kept 12 bases outside the gene matches. This CDR3 has 16 amino acids. The germline V gene has CDR1 SNHLY and CDR2 FYNNEI.

This chain joins TRBV14 and TRBJ2-3, with TRBD2 matching 10 bases. This CDR3 has 17 amino acids. Germline V gene data show CDR1 as SGHDN and CDR2 as FVKESK. Trimming at V came to 4 bases and at J to 0 bases, leaving 7 bases not matched to a gene. The CDR3 loop is CASSLAAGGFSTDTQYF. The CDR3 coding sequence is TGTGCCAGCAGCCTCGCAGCGGGAGGGTTCAGCACAGATACGCAGTATTTT.

This chain joins TRBV5-1 and TRBJ1-5; TRBD1 agrees at 8 bases. The CDR3 contains 16 residues. The germline CDR1 and CDR2 sequences are SGHRS and YFSETQ. The V segment lost 0 bases and the J segment 2 bases; nucleotides outside the gene matches: 4. The CDR3 loop is CASSLGGQGGNQPQHF. DNA for the CDR3: TGCGCCAGCAGCTTGGGAGGACAGGGAGGCAATCAGCCCCAGCATTTT.